The 20 T cell receptor beta chains given below trace back to one sample, sequenced in a study of early T cells in non-severe SARS-CoV-2 infection. TCRdb fed the 5' RACE reads into MiXCR, producing one record per CDR3 protein. The profile shows about 77,000 distinct CDR3 sequences, about 5% of them singletons. This sample comprised whole blood, obtained at baseline. Receptors originate from an adult who was a healthcare worker with PCR-confirmed SARS-CoV-2 infection or an uninfected control (not recorded which).

The CDR3 protein is CATSDPGLAGPAGEQFF. The CDR3 DNA reads as TGTGCCACCAGTGATCCGGGACTAGCGGGGCCGGCTGGAGAGCAGTTCTTC. The genes are TRBV24-1 and TRBJ2-1, with 13 bases lining up with TRBD2. The CDR3 runs to 17 residues. V dropped 3 bases and J dropped 10; count of bases not matched to a gene: 11. Germline V CDR1 and CDR2: KGHDR, SFDVKD.

This clonotype was seen repeatedly, ten times or more. V usage is TRBV20-1 and J usage is TRBJ2-5; tentative D call: TRBD2 (6 bases). Germline V CDR1 and CDR2: DFQATT, SNEGSKA (reference sequence). The CDR3 is 16 amino acids. Trimming left V 5 bases short and J 0 bases short, with 19 bases between. CDR3 nucleotide sequence: TGCAGTGCTGGGGACTCCCGAAAACTGTACCAAGAGACCCAGTACTTC. Its translation: CSAGDSRKLYQETQYF.

This clonotype occurred many times. J is TRBJ2-7 and V is TRBV20-1, with D tentatively TRBD1 or TRBD2 (5 bases each). This CDR3 is 14 amino acids long. The germline V and J ends were trimmed by 0 bases and 0 bases, with 9 bases remaining between them. Germline V gene sequence: CDR1 DFQATT, CDR2 SNEGSKA (reference sequence). Written as DNA, the CDR3 is TGCAGTGCTAGAGATGAGGGGAGCTCCTACGAGCAGTACTTC. Its protein is CSARDEGSSYEQYF.

This clonotype was seen a handful of times. The chain has TRBV7-8 and TRBJ2-2; D is undetermined. V shed 4 bases and J shed 1 base, with 4 bases lying between them. CDR1 and CDR2 from the germline V gene are SGHVS and FQNEAQ. This CDR3 comprises 13 residues. In DNA, the CDR3 is TGTGCCAGCAGCTACGGGAACACCGGGGAGCTGTTTTTT. Protein product: CASSYGNTGELFF.

The chain links TRBV29-1 to TRBJ1-5; 8 positions agree with TRBD1. The V segment lost 4 bases and the J segment 6 bases; nucleotides outside the gene matches: 5. This CDR3 contains 13 residues. The germline CDR1 and CDR2 sequences are SQVTM and ANQGSEA. The CDR3 sequence is CSVASGGFQPQHF. CDR3 nucleotides: TGCAGCGTTGCGTCAGGGGGCTTTCAGCCCCAGCATTTT.

The table lists this clonotype with a few counts. The V call is TRBV7-9, the J call TRBJ1-4; D is unresolved. V dropped 1 base and J dropped 5 bases, with 14 bases sitting between them. This CDR3 spans 16 amino acids. Germline CDR1 and CDR2: SEHNR and FQNEAQ (reference sequence). For the CDR3, the DNA is TGTGCCAGCAGCTTAGAAGCCCCGGAATTAAATGAAAAACTGTTTTTT. It yields the protein CASSLEAPELNEKLFF.

The sample holds a few counts of this clonotype. The rearrangement uses TRBV11-2 and TRBJ2-3, with TRBD2 as a possible D gene (6 bases). V lost 3 bases, J lost 2 bases, and 12 bases lay in between. Germline V gene lookup returns CDR1 SGHAT and CDR2 FQNNGV. The CDR3 loop spans 15 amino acids. The CDR3 loop reads CASSLSSGLTDTQYF. The CDR3 DNA follows: TGTGCCAGCAGCTTGAGTAGCGGACTCACAGATACGCAGTATTTT.

This clonotype turned up a few times. The rearrangement links TRBV4-1 to TRBJ2-5, with D hard to call. This CDR3 has 14 amino acids. The germline V and J ends were trimmed by 1 base and 5 bases, with 11 bases remaining between them. The germline V gene has CDR1 MGHRA and CDR2 YSYEKL. The CDR3 DNA is TGCGCCAGCAGCCAAGCTCCCCTATCGGAGACCCAGTACTTC. Its translation: CASSQAPLSETQYF.

In this sample, this clonotype turned up many times. J is TRBJ2-7 and V is TRBV7-6; possibly TRBD2 for D (5 bases). This CDR3 has 14 residues. Germline CDR1 is SGHVS and CDR2 is FNYEAQ. Trimming took 3 bases from V and 2 from J, leaving 11 bases between them. The CDR3 DNA follows: TGTGCCAGCAGCTTTGAGGGCCCCCCCTACGAGCAGTACTTC. Translating it yields CASSFEGPPYEQYF.

In this sample, this clonotype turned up many times. The chain is built from TRBV11-2 and TRBJ2-3, with 7 bases that match TRBD2. Germline CDR1 is SGHAT and CDR2 is FQNNGV. Trimming took 8 bases from V and 6 from J; bases not matched to a gene: 8. The CDR3 consists of 13 residues. The DNA of the CDR3 is TGTGCCAGCCGGACGGCGGGGGTCGATACGCAGTATTTT. Translating it yields CASRTAGVDTQYF.

At least ten counts were recorded for this clonotype. The V and J genes are TRBV9 and TRBJ2-6; D ambiguous. There are 17 residues in the CDR3. Between the trimmed V and J ends, which lost 0 bases and 0 bases, there was a span of 10 bases. Germline CDR1 and CDR2: SGDLS and YYNGEE. The CDR3 sequence: CASSVDRADSGANVLTF. Here the CDR3 DNA reads TGTGCCAGCAGCGTAGACAGAGCAGACTCTGGGGCCAACGTCCTGACTTTC. Filled out from reference TRBV9 and TRBJ2-6, the complete variable domain reads DSGVTQTPKHLITATGQRVTLRCSPRSGDLSVYWYQQSLDQGLQFLIQYYNGEERAKGNILERFSAQQFPDLHSELNLSSLELGDSALYFCASSVDRADSGANVLTFGAGSRLTVL.

This clonotype was observed a few times. The rearrangement uses TRBV7-8 and TRBJ1-1; D possibly corresponds to TRBD1 (5 bases). This CDR3 is built from 14 residues. Germline V gene sequence: CDR1 SGHVS, CDR2 FQNEAQ. V lost 3 bases and J 1 base, leaving 9 bases between the germline ends. CDR3 sequence reads: CASSFRGSNTEAFF. The CDR3 bases are TGTGCCAGCAGCTTTCGGGGCTCGAACACTGAAGCTTTCTTT.

The gene calls are TRBV19 and TRBJ2-1; 11 bases line up with TRBD2. This CDR3 has 16 amino acids. CDR1 LNHDA and CDR2 SQIVND come from the germline V gene (reference sequence). V lost 3 bases to trimming and J lost 5 bases; unmatched junction nucleotides: 6. CDR3 sequence reads: CASSMAGTSGNNEQFF. CDR3 sequence (DNA): TGTGCCAGTAGTATGGCCGGGACTAGCGGAAACAATGAGCAGTTCTTC.

This clonotype was counted at least ten times. The chain joins TRBV7-2 to TRBJ2-3; a possible D gene is TRBD1 (6 bases). V gave up 4 bases and J gave up 6 bases, with 20 bases separating them. This CDR3 contains 16 residues. From germline, CDR1 is SGHTA and CDR2 FQGNSA. The CDR3 spells CASSSRRTAKDDTQYF. CDR3 sequence (DNA): TGTGCCAGCAGCTCCCGGCGGACAGCGAAGGATGATACGCAGTATTTT.

The chain recombines TRBV5-4 with TRBJ2-1, with 8 positions matching TRBD2. The CDR3 covers 15 residues. J lost 5 bases, V lost 2 bases, and 6 bases had no gene match. Germline V gene data show CDR1 as SGHNT and CDR2 as YYREEE (reference sequence). CDR3 sequence: CASSFGLAENNEQFF. For the CDR3, the DNA is TGTGCCAGCAGCTTCGGACTAGCAGAGAACAATGAGCAGTTCTTC.

Many counts were recorded for this clonotype. The chain recombines TRBV30 with TRBJ1-2; maybe TRBD1 (6 bases). The germline CDR1 and CDR2 sequences are GTSNPN and SVGIG (reference sequence). The CDR3 sequence is 14 residues long. The V end was cut by 3 bases, the J end by 4 bases, with 15 bases between. The DNA for the CDR3 is TGTGCCTGGAGGCGGACAGTTTTAGCCTATGGCTACACCTTC. Protein sequence: CAWRRTVLAYGYTF.

The V and J genes are TRBV7-9 and TRBJ1-4; the match to TRBD1 covers 7 bases. J was trimmed by 5 bases and V by 3 bases; bases with no gene match: 18. Germline CDR1 reads SEHNR; CDR2 reads FQNEAQ (reference sequence). This CDR3 is built from 19 residues. DNA for the CDR3: TGTGCCAGCAGCTTGCCGGGTAAGACAGGGCTCGTCGAGAATGAAAAACTGTTTTTT. Translating it yields CASSLPGKTGLVENEKLFF.

The chain links TRBV28 to TRBJ1-6; TRBD1 agrees at 8 bases. Germline trimming cut 4 bases from V and 10 bases from J; bases unmatched to any gene: 9. Germline CDR1 MDHEN, CDR2 SYDVKM. This CDR3 has 15 amino acids. In DNA, the CDR3 is TGTGCCAGCAGTTCTCAGGACAGGGCTGGCTCACCCCTCCACTTT. Encoded protein: CASSSQDRAGSPLHF.

This clonotype showed up just a few times. This chain connects TRBV30 to TRBJ1-1; 7 bases are a match to TRBD1. This CDR3 contains 12 residues. Germline-derived CDR1 and CDR2 are GTSNPN and SVGIG (reference sequence). With 2 bases clipped from V and 4 bases from J, the junction kept 1 base outside the gene matches. The CDR3 DNA reads as TGTGCCTGGAGTTCAGGGGGCACTGAAGCTTTCTTT. Translated, it gives CAWSSGGTEAFF.

This clonotype was picked up a small number of times. The chain has TRBV10-3 and TRBJ2-1, with D maybe TRBD1 (6 bases). V shed 3 bases and J shed 5 bases, with 17 bases lying between them. Germline V gene lookup returns CDR1 ENHRY and CDR2 SYGVKD. The CDR3 consists of 16 residues. The chain's CDR3 is CAISDPLFRGNNEQFF. DNA of the CDR3: TGTGCCATCAGTGACCCCCTCTTCAGGGGCAACAATGAGCAGTTCTTC.